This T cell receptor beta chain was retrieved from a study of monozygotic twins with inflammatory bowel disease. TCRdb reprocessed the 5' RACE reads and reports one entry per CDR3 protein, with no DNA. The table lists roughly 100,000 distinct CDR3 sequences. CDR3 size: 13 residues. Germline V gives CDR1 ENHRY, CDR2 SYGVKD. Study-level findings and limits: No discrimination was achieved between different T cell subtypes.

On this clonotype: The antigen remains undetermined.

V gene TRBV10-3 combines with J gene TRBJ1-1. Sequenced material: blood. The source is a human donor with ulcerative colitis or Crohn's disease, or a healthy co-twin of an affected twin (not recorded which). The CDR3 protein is CAISGSTEPEAFF.